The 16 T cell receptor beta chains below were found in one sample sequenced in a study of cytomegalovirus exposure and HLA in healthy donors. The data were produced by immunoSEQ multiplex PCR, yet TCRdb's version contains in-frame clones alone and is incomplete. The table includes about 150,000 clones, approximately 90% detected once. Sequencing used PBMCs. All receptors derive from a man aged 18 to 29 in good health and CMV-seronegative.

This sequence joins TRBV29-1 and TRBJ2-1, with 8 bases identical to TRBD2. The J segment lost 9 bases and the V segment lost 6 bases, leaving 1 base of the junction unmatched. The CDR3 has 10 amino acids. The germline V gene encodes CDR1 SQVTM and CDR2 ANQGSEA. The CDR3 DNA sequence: TGCAGCGTCGGGGGGGGTGAGCAGTTCTTC. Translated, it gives CSVGGGEQFF.

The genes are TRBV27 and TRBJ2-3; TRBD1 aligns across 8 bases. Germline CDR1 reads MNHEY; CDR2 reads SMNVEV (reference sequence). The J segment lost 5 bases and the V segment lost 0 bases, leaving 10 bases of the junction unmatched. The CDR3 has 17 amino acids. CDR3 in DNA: TGTGCCAGCAGTTTATCGAATTGGGCAGGGGGCATAGATACGCAGTATTTT. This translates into CASSLSNWAGGIDTQYF.

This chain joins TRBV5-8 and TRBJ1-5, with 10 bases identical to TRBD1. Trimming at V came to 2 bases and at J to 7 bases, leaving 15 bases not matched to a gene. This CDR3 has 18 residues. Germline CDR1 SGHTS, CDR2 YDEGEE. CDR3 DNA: TGTGCCAGCAGCTTCAAACACGGACGGTTGGACAGGGGGCAGCCCCAGCATTTT. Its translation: CASSFKHGRLDRGQPQHF.

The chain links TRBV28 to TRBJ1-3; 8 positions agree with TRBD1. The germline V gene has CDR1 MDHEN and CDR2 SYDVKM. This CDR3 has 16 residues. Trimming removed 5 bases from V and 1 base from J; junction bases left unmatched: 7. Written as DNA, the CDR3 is TGTGCCAGCAGTGGAGCGGACAGGGCGTCTGGAAACACCATATATTTT. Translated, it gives CASSGADRASGNTIYF.

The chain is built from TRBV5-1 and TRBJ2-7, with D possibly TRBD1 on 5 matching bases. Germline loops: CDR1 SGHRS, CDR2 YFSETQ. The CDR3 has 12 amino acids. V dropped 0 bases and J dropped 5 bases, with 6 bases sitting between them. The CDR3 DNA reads TGCGCCAGCAGCTTGGAGGGGAACGAGCAGTACTTC. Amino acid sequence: CASSLEGNEQYF.

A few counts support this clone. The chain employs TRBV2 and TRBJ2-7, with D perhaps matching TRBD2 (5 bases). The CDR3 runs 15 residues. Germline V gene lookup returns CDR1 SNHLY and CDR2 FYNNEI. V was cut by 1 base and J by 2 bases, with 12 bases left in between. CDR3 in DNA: TGTGCCAGCAGTGAAGGAGGGTCGGGCGCCTACGAGCAGTACTTC. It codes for CASSEGGSGAYEQYF.

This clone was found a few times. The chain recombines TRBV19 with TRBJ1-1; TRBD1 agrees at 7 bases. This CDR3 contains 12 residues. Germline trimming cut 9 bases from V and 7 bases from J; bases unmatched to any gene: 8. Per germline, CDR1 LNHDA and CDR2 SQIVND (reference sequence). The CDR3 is CASATGESEAFF. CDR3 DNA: TGTGCCAGCGCCACAGGGGAAAGTGAAGCTTTCTTT.

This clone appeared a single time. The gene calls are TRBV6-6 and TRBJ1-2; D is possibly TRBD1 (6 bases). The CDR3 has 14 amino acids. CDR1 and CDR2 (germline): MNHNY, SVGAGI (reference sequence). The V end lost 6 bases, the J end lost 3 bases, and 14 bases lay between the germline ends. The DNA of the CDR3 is TGTGCCAGCAGCCCAGGGGCTCGGGACTATGGCTACACCTTC. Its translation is CASSPGARDYGYTF.

CDR3 nucleotide sequence: TGTGCCAGCAGTAAGGACACCCCTGAAGCTTTCTTT. As protein: CASSKDTPEAFF. The chain links TRBV28 to TRBJ1-1; maybe TRBD1 (5 bases). Germline values: CDR1 MDHEN, CDR2 SYDVKM. The CDR3 length is 12 residues. Trimming took off 5 bases at V and 6 bases at J, with 10 bases between the two ends. Full variable domain (missing parts from reference TRBV28 and TRBJ1-1): DVKVTQSSRYLVKRTGEKVFLECVQDMDHENMFWYRQDPGLGLRLIYFSYDVKMKEKGDIPEGYSVSREKKERFSLILESASTNQTSMYLCASSKDTPEAFFGQGTRLTVV.

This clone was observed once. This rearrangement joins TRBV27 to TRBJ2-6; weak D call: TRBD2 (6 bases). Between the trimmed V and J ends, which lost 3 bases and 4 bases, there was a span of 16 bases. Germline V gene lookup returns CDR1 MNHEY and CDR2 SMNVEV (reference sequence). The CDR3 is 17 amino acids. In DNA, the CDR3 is TGTGCCAGCAGTTTGGAGGGTCCTCCGTCCGGGGCCAACGTCCTGACTTTC. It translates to CASSLEGPPSGANVLTF.

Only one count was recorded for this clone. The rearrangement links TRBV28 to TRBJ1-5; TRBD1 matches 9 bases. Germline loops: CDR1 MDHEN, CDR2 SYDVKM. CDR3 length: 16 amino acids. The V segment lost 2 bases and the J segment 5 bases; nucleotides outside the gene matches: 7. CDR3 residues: CASSLGGQGVYQPQHF. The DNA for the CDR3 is TGTGCCAGCAGTTTAGGGGGACAGGGCGTCTATCAGCCCCAGCATTTT.

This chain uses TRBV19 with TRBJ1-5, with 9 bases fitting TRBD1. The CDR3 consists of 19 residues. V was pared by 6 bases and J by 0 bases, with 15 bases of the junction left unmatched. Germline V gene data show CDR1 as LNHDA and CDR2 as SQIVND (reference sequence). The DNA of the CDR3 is TGTGCCAGTAGCCGCTACCAGGACAGGGGAAGATATAGCAATCAGCCCCAGCATTTT. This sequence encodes CASSRYQDRGRYSNQPQHF.

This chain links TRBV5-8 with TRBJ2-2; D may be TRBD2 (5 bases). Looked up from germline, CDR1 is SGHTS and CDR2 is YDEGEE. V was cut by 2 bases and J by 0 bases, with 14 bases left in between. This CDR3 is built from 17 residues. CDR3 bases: TGTGCCAGCAGCTTTTCGGCCGGGGTTTCGAACACCGGGGAGCTGTTTTTT. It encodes CASSFSAGVSNTGELFF.

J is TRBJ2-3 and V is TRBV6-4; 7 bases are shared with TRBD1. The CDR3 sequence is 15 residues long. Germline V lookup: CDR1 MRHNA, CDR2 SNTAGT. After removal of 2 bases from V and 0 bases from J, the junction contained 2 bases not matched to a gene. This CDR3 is CASSDRDSSTDTQYF. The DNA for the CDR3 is TGTGCCAGCAGTGACAGGGACAGTAGCACAGATACGCAGTATTTT.

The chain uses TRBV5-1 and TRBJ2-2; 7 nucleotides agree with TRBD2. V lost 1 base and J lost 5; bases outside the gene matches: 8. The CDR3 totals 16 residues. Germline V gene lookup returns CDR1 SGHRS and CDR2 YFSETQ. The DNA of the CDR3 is TGCGCCAGCAGCTTGTGGACCAGCGGGGAAACCGGGGAGCTGTTTTTT. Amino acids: CASSLWTSGETGELFF.

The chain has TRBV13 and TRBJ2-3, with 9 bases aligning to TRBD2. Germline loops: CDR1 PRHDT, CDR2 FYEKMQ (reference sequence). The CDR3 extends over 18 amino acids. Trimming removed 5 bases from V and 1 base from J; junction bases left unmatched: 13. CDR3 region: CASSLLRGASGGTDTQYF. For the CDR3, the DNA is TGTGCCAGCAGCCTCCTCCGCGGCGCTAGCGGGGGCACAGATACGCAGTATTTT.